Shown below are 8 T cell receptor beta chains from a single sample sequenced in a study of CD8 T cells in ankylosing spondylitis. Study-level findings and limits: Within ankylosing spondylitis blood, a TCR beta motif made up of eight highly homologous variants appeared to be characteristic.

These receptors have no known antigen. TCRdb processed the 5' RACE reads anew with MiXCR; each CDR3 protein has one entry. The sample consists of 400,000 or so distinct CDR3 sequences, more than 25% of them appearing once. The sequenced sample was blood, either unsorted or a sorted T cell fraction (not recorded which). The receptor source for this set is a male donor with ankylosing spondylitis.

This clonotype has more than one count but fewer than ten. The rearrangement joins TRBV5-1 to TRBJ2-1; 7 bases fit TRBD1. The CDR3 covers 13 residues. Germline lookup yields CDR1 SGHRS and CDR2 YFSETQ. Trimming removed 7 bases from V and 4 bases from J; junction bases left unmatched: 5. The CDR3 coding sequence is TGCGCCAGCGCCATACAGGGGTACAATGAGCAGTTCTTC. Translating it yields CASAIQGYNEQFF.

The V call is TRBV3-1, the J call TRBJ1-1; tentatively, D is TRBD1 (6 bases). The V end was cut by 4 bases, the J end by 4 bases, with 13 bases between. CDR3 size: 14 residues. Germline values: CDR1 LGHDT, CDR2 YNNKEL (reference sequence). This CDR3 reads CASSRTVQSTEAFF. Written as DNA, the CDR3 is TGTGCCAGCAGCCGGACAGTTCAATCCACTGAAGCTTTCTTT.

CDR3: CSVEINEKLFF. For the CDR3, the DNA is TGCAGCGTTGAAATTAATGAAAAACTGTTTTTT. The chain is built from TRBV29-1 and TRBJ1-4; D ambiguous. Germline V gives CDR1 SQVTM, CDR2 ANQGSEA. V lost 2 bases to trimming and J lost 4 bases, with 2 bases between them. The CDR3 runs 11 residues.

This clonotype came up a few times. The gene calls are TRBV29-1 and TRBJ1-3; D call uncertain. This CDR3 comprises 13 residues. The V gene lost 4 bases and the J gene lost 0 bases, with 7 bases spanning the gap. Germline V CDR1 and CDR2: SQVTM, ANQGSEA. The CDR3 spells CSVVPSSGNTIYF. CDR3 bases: TGCAGCGTTGTACCCAGCTCTGGAAACACCATATATTTT.

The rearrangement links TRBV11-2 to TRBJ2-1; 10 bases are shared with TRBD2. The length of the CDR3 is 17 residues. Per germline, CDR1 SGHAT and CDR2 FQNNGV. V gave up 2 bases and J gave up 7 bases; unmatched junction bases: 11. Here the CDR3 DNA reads TGTGCCAGCAGCTTAACCTCCACTAGCGGGGTGAGGAATGAGCAGTTCTTC. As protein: CASSLTSTSGVRNEQFF.

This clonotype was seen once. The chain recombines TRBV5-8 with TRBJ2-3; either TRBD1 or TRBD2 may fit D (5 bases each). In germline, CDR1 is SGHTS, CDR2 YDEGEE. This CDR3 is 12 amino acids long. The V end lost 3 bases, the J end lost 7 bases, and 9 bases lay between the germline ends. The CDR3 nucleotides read TGTGCCAGCAGCTCGGGACCCAATACGCAGTATTTT. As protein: CASSSGPNTQYF.

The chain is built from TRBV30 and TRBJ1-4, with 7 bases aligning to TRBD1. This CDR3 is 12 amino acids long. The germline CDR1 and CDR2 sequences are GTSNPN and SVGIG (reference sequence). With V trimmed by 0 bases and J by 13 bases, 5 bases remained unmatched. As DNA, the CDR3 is TGTGCCTGGAGTGTTACGCGACAGGGACTGTTTTTT. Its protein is CAWSVTRQGLFF.

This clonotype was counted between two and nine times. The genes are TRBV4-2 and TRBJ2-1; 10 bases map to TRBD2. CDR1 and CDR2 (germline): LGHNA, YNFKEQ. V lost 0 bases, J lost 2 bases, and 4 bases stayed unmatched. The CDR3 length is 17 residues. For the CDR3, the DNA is TGTGCCAGCAGCCAAGATAGTCTAGCGGGAGCCTACAATGAGCAGTTCTTC. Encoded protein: CASSQDSLAGAYNEQFF.